This T cell receptor (beta chain) was observed in a study of blood T cell repertoires in COVID-19. TCRdb keeps only in-frame clones here, not all; method: immunoSEQ multiplex PCR. The sample gives tens of thousands of clones, roughly 87% of which show up once; approximately 5.4% is in the top ten. The CDR3 covers 13 residues. CDR1 SQVTM and CDR2 ANQGSEA come from the germline V gene. V shed 4 bases and J shed 5 bases, with 15 bases lying between them. A remark on this clone: Other DNA sequences in the same sample also yield this CDR3.

V usage is TRBV29-1 and J usage is TRBJ2-7, with D perhaps matching TRBD2 (5 bases). This sequence was found in a man aged 60-69 years with active COVID-19. Sample: peripheral blood. As DNA, the CDR3 is TGCAGCGTTGCCCGGACGGGGAGTAACGAGCAGTACTTC. Protein sequence: CSVARTGSNEQYF.